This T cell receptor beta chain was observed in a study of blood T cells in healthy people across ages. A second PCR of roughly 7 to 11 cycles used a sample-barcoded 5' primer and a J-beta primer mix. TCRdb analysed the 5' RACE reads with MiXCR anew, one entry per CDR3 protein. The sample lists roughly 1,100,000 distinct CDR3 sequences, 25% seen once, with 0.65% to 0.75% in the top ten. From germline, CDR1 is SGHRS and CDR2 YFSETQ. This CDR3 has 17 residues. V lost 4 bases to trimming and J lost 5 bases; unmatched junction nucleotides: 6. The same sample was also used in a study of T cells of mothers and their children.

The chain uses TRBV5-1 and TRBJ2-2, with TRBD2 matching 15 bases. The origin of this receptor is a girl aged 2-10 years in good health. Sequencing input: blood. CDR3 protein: CASSAGLAGGLTGELFF. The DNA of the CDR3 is TGCGCCAGCAGCGCGGGACTAGCGGGAGGATTAACCGGGGAGCTGTTTTTT.